The 9 T cell receptor beta chains in this list originate from one sample, sequenced in a study of response to subunit inactivated influenza vaccine. Each CDR3 protein gets one entry after TCRdb re-called the RT-PCR reads with MiXCR. The table includes more than 550,000 distinct CDR3 sequences, 10% to 12% detected once. Separately, the same data were catalogued under a study of T cells expressing NK-cell markers. That report adds: As the method of synthesis, 5'RACE template switching with UMIs yielded TCR beta cDNA.

The sequencing used PBMCs from blood, collected on the day of vaccination. The receptors stem from a man between 50 and 59 years old who received an inactivated influenza vaccine.

The chain is built from TRBV6-2 or TRBV6-3 and TRBJ1-1; 10 nucleotides line up with TRBD1. This CDR3 is 15 amino acids long. The V and J ends lost 6 bases and 5 bases, in that order; junction bases with no gene match: 9. CDR1 is MNHEY, CDR2 SVGEGT, per germline. The CDR3 spells CASRSDRGRWTEAFF. The CDR3 nucleotides are TGTGCCAGCAGATCAGACAGGGGGCGTTGGACTGAAGCTTTCTTT.

J is TRBJ2-1 and V is TRBV6-1, with 8 bases identical to TRBD1. The CDR3 has 14 residues. From germline, CDR1 is MNHNS and CDR2 SASEGT. V shed 6 bases and J 8 bases; nucleotides not matched to a gene: 9. The CDR3: CASSTMGQEDEQFF. The CDR3 coding sequence is TGTGCCAGCAGCACTATGGGACAGGAAGATGAGCAGTTCTTC.

This clonotype has a count of ten or more. The V gene is TRBV29-1, the J gene TRBJ1-1; TRBD1 matches 7 bases. The CDR3 runs to 13 residues. After removal of 6 bases from V and 5 bases from J, the junction contained 9 bases not matched to a gene. Germline CDR1 SQVTM, CDR2 ANQGSEA. The CDR3 is CSVNQGGGTEAFF. CDR3 in DNA: TGCAGCGTGAACCAGGGGGGCGGTACTGAAGCTTTCTTT.

This clonotype was detected ten times or more. The V gene is TRBV12-3 or TRBV12-4, the J gene TRBJ2-2, with D perhaps matching TRBD1 (6 bases). The CDR3 is made up of 15 amino acids. V lost 3 bases and J lost 5, with 13 bases in between. The CDR3 region has the DNA TGTGCCAGCAGTTTGGCGTTACAGGGAACCGGGGAGCTGTTTTTT. This codes for CASSLALQGTGELFF.

The V gene is TRBV7-2, the J gene TRBJ1-6; TRBD1 aligns across 8 bases. Losses at the gene ends were 6 bases for V and 7 bases for J; bases not matched to a gene: 8. The CDR3 consists of 15 residues. The germline gives CDR1 SGHTA, CDR2 FQGNSA. CDR3 sequence: CASREGTGTNSPLHF. In nucleotides, the CDR3 is TGTGCCAGCAGGGAAGGGACAGGCACCAATTCACCCCTCCACTTT.

This rearrangement joins TRBV19 to TRBJ2-7; 11 bases align to TRBD1. Trimming removed 3 bases from V and 1 base from J; junction bases left unmatched: 2. Germline V lookup: CDR1 LNHDA, CDR2 SQIVND (reference sequence). The CDR3 sequence is 15 residues long. The DNA of the CDR3 is TGTGCCAGTAGTATGGGACAGGGGGATTCCTACGAGCAGTACTTC. Its protein is CASSMGQGDSYEQYF.

Comment on this clonotype: A read error may be the cause here, since a much bigger clone is one base away. The chain has TRBV6-6 and TRBJ2-1; D possibly corresponds to TRBD1 (6 bases). The J call may be wrong; the DNA end is better matched by TRBJ2-7. CDR3 length equals 12 residues. From germline, CDR1 is MNHNY and CDR2 SVGAGI (reference sequence). The CDR3 sequence is CASSSRGNEQYF. Written as DNA, the CDR3 is TGTGCCAGCAGTTCTAGGGGGAATGAGCAGTACTTC.

The J gene is TRBJ1-2, the V gene TRBV20-1; D gene uncertain. Deletions cut 0 bases from V and 11 bases from J, with 13 bases between. This CDR3 has 12 residues. In germline, CDR1 is DFQATT, CDR2 SNEGSKA (reference sequence). The CDR3 coding sequence is TGCAGTGCTAGAGAGGACGGCCGAGGTTACACCTTC. Translated, it gives CSAREDGRGYTF.

The J gene is TRBJ2-3, the V gene TRBV7-6; 7 bases map to TRBD2. This CDR3 has 13 amino acids. Unmatched junction bases numbered 10, after V lost 5 bases and J lost 11 bases. Germline CDR1 SGHVS, CDR2 FNYEAQ. CDR3 sequence: CASSTVGLAVQYF. DNA for the CDR3: TGTGCCAGCAGCACCGTAGGCCTAGCGGTGCAGTATTTT.